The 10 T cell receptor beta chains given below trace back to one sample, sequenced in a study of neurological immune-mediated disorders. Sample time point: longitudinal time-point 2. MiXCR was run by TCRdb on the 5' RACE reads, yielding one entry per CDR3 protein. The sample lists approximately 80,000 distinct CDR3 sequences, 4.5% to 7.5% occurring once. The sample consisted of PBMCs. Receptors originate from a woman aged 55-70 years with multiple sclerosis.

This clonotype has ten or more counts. The CDR3 nucleotides read TGCGCCAGCAGCGAAGGGACCGCCGGGGACAACATTCAGTACTTC. Translated, it gives CASSEGTAGDNIQYF. This rearrangement joins TRBV5-1 to TRBJ2-4; D is tentatively TRBD1 or TRBD2 (5 bases each). CDR1 is SGHRS and CDR2 is YFSETQ in the germline V gene. This CDR3 is built from 15 residues. Trimming stripped 4 bases from V and 7 bases from J, with 18 bases between.

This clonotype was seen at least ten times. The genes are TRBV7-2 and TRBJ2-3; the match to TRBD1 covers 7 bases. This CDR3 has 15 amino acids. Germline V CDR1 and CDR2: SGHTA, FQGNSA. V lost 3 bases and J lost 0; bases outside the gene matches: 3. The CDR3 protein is CASSLGQLSTDTQYF. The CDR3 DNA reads TGTGCCAGCAGCTTGGGACAGCTTAGCACAGATACGCAGTATTTT.

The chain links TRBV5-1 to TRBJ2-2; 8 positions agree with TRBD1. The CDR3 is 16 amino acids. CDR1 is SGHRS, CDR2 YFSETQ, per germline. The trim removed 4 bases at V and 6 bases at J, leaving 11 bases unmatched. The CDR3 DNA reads TGCGCCAGCAGCCCGCCGACAGGGGTGAGCGCCGGGGAGCTGTTTTTT. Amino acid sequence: CASSPPTGVSAGELFF. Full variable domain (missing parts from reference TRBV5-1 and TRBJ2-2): KAGVTQTPRYLIKTRGQQVTLSCSPISGHRSVSWYQQTPGQGLQFLFEYFSETQRNKGNFPGRFSGRQFSNSRSEMNVSTLELGDSALYLCASSPPTGVSAGELFFGEGSRLTVL.

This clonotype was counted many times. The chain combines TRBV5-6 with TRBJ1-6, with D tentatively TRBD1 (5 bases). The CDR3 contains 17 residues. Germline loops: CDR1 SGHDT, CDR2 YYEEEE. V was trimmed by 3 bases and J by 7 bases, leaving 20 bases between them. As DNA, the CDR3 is TGTGCCAGCAGCTGGGGACCGGGACGGCAGATCAATTCACCCCTCCACTTT. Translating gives CASSWGPGRQINSPLHF.

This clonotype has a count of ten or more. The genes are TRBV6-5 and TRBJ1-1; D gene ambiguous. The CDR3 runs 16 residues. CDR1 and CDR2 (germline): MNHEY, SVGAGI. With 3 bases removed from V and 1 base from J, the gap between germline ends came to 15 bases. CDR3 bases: TGTGCCAGCAGTTATGGCGGGCGTGGGGAGAACACTGAAGCTTTCTTT. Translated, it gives CASSYGGRGENTEAFF.

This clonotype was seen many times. For the CDR3, the DNA is TGTGCCAGCAGCTTGGGGTGGATGGATTTGGGCAATGAGCAGTTCTTC. Translated: CASSLGWMDLGNEQFF. V gene TRBV5-6 combines with J gene TRBJ2-1; no definite D call. The CDR3 extends over 16 amino acids. Germline V gene sequence: CDR1 SGHDT, CDR2 YYEEEE. Trimming took 0 bases from V and 6 from J, leaving 16 bases between them.

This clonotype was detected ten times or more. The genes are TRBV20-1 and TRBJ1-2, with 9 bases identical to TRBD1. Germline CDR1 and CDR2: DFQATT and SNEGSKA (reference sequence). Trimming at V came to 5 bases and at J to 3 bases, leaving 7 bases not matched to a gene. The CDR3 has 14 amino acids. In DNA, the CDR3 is TGCAGTGCTCCTGGACAGGGGAAGGACTATGGCTACACCTTC. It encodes CSAPGQGKDYGYTF.

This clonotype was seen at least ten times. CDR3 residues: CSAQDDPLPDEQYF. DNA of the CDR3: TGCAGTGCCCAAGATGACCCCCTCCCCGACGAGCAGTACTTC. V and J are TRBV20-1 and TRBJ2-7; no definite D call. From germline, CDR1 is DFQATT and CDR2 SNEGSKA (reference sequence). With 6 bases removed from V and 5 bases from J, the gap between germline ends came to 20 bases. CDR3 length: 14 residues.

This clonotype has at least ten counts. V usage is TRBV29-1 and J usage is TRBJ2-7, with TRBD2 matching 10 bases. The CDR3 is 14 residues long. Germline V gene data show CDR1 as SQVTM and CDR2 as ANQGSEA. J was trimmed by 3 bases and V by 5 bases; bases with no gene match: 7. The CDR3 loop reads CSVSGTSDYYEQYF. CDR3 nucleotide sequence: TGCAGCGTTTCCGGGACTAGCGATTACTACGAGCAGTACTTC.

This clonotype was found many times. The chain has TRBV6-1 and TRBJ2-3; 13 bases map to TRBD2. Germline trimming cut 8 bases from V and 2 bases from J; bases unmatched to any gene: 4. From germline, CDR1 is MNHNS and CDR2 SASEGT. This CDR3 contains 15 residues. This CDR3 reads CASVGLAGPTDTQYF. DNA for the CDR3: TGTGCCAGCGTGGGACTAGCGGGGCCCACAGATACGCAGTATTTT.